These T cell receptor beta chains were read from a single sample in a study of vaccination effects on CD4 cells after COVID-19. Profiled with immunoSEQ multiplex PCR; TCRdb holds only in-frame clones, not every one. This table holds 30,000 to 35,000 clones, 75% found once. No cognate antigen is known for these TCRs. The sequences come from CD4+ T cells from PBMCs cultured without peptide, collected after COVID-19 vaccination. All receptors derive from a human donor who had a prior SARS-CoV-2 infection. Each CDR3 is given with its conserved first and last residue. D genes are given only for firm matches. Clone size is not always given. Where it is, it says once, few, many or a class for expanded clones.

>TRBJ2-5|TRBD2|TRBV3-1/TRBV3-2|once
CASSQLTSGIETQYF
TGTGCCAGCAGCCAGTTAACTAGCGGGATTGAGACCCAGTACTTC
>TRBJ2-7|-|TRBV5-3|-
CARLVATGEQYF
TGTGCCAGACTGGTAGCGACGGGCGAGCAGTACTTC
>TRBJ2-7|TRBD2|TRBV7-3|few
CASSLASGSNSYEQYF
TGTGCCAGCAGCTTGGCTAGCGGATCCAACTCCTACGAGCAGTACTTC
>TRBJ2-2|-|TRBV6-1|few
CASSELWGGELFF
TGTGCCAGCAGTGAACTGTGGGGCGGGGAGCTGTTTTTT
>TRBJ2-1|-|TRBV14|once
CASSMFSYNEQFF
TGTGCCAGCAGCATGTTCTCCTACAATGAGCAGTTCTTC
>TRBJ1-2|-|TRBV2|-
CASSVTGGYTF
TGTGCCAGCAGCGTGACAGGTGGCTACACCTTC
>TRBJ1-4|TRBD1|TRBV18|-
CASSPSRSQGAATNEKLFF
TGTGCCAGCTCACCAAGTAGGTCGCAGGGGGCAGCAACTAATGAAAAACTGTTTTTT
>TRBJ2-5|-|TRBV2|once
CASSVYGGEETQYF
TGTGCCAGCAGTGTTTACGGAGGGGAAGAGACCCAGTACTTC
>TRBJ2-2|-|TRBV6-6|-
CASSYQTGELFF
TGTGCCAGCAGTTACCAGACCGGGGAGCTGTTTTTT
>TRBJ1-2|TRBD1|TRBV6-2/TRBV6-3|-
CASSSPGQGKSGYTF
TGTGCCAGCAGCTCACCGGGACAGGGGAAGAGTGGCTACACCTTC